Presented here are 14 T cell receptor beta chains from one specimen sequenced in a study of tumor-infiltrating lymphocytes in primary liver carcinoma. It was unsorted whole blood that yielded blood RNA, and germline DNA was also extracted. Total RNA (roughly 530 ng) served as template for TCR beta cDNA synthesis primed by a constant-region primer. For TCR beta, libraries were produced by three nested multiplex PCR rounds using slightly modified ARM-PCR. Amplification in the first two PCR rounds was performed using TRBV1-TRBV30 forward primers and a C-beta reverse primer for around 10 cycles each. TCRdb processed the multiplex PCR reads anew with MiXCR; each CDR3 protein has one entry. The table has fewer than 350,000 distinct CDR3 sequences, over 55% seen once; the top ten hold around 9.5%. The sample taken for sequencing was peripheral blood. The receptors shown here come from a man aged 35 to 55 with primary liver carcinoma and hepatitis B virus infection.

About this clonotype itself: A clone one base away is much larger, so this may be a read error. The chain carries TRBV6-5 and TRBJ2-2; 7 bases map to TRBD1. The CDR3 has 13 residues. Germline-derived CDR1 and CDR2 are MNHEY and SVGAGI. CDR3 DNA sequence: TGTACCACCCGACAGGGGAACACCGGGGAGCTGTTTTTT. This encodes CTTRQGNTGELFF.

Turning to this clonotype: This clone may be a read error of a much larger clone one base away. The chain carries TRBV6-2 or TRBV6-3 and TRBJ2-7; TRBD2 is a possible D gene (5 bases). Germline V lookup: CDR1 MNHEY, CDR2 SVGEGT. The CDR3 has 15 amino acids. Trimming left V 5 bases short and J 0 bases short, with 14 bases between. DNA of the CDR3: TGTGCCAGCAGTCGCCGGGTTAGCGCCTCCTACGAGCAGTACTTC. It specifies CASSRRVSASYEQYF.

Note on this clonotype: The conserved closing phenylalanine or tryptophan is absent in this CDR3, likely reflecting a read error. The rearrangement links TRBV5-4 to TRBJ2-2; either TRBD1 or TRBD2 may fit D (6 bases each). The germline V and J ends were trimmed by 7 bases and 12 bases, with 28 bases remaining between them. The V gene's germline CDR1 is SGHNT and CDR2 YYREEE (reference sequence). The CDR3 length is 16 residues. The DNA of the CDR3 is TGTGCCAGCCTTGATGGGGCGGGGAAGAACACAGGGAAGCTGTTTTTA. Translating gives CASLDGAGKNTGKLFL.

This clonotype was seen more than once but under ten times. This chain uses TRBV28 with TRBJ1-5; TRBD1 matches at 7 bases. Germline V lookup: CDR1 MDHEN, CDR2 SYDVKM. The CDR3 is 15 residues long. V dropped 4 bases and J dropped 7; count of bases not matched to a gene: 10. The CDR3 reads CASSSSVPGGQPQHF. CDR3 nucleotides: TGTGCCAGCAGTTCCTCAGTTCCAGGGGGACAGCCCCAGCATTTT.

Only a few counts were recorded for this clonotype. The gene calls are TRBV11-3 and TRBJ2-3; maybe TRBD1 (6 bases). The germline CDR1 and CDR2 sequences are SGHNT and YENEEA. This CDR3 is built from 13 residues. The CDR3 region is CVGSLGGKGTQYF. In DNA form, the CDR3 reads TGTGTCGGCAGCTTAGGGGGAAAGGGGACGCAGTATTTT.

In nucleotides, the CDR3 is TGCAGCGTTGCTTCTGGAGCCAAAGAGCAGTACTTC. It translates to CSVASGAKEQYF. This rearrangement joins TRBV29-1 to TRBJ2-7; D gene uncertain. The V and J ends lost 4 bases and 7 bases respectively, with 14 bases between them. The CDR3 has 12 amino acids. From germline, CDR1 is SQVTM and CDR2 ANQGSEA.

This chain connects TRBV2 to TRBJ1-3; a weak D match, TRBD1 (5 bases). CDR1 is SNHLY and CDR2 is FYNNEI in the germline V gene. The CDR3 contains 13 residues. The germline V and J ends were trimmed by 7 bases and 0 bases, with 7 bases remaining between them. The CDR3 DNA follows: TGTGCCAGCATCGGGGGCTCTGGAAACACCATATATTTT. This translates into CASIGGSGNTIYF.

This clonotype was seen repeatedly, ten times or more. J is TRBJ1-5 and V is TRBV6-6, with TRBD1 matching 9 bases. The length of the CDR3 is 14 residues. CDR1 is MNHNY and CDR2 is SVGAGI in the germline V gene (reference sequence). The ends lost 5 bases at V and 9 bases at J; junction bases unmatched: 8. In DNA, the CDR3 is TGTGCCAGCAGTCTTGACAGGGGGGGATGGCCCCAGCATTTT. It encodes CASSLDRGGWPQHF.

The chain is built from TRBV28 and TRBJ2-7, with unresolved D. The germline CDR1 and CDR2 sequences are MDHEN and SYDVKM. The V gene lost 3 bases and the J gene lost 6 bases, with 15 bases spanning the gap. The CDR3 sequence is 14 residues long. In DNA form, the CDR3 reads TGTGCCAGCAGTTTGGGCCTCCCCGCCTGCGAGCAGTACTTC. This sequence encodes CASSLGLPACEQYF.

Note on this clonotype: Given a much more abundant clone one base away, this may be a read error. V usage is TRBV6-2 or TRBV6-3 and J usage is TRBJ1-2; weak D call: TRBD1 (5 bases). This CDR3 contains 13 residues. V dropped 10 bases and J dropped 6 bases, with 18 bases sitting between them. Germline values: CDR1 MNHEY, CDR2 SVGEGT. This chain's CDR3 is CANTTVGHDGYTF. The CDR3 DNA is TGTGCCAACACCACGGTGGGGCACGATGGCTACACCTTC.

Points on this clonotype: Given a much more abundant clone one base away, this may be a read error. CDR3 in amino acids: CVSSPVPGQGRSTEAFF. The CDR3 coding sequence is TGTGTCAGCAGTCCGGTCCCGGGACAGGGACGCAGCACTGAAGCTTTCTTT. This chain links TRBV12-3 or TRBV12-4 with TRBJ1-1; TRBD1 matches at 9 bases. The CDR3 is made up of 17 amino acids.

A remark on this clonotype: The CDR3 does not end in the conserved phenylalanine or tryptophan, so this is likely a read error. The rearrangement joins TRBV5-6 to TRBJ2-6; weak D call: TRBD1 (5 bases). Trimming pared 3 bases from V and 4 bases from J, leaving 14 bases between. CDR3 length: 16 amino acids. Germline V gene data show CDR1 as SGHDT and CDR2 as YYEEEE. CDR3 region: CASSSFRVDGANVLTI. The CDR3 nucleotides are TGTGCCAGCAGCTCATTCAGGGTCGACGGGGCCAACGTCCTGACTATA.

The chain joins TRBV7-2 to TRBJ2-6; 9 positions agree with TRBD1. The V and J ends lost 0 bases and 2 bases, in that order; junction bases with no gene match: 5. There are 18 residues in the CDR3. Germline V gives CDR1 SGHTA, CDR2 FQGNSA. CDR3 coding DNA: TGTGCCAGCAGCTTAGCAGGAACAGGGGGCGCTGGGGCCAACGTCCTGACTTTC. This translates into CASSLAGTGGAGANVLTF.

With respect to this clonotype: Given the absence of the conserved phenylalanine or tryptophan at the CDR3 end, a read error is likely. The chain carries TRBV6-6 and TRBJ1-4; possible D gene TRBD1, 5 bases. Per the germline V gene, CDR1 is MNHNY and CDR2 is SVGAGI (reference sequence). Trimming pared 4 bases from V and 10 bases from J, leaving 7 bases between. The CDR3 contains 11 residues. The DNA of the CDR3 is TGTGCCAGCAGTTTGGGGGGAAAACTGTTTCAT. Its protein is CASSLGGKLFH.